This note documents a single T cell receptor beta chain sequence. Some clones are missing from TCRdb's copy, which holds only in-frame ones; the method was immunoSEQ multiplex PCR. The repertoire holds about 310,000 clones, with roughly 84% as singletons. V lost 1 base and J 5 bases, leaving 12 bases between the germline ends. Germline lookup yields CDR1 MDHEN and CDR2 SYDVKM. The CDR3 covers 15 residues. The data were obtained in a study of blood T cell repertoires in COVID-19. The specimen sequenced was peripheral blood. J is TRBJ2-1 and V is TRBV28, with D hard to call. The receptor was isolated from a man over 45 with active or convalescent COVID-19. DNA for the CDR3: TGTGCCAGCAGTTTATCCACCGGTCGAAACAATGAGCAGTTCTTC. Residues: CASSLSTGRNNEQFF.